The rows below give T cell receptor beta chains drawn from one sample of a study of early T cells in non-severe SARS-CoV-2 infection. TCRdb processed the 5' RACE reads anew with MiXCR; each CDR3 protein has one entry. This repertoire shows about 62,000 distinct CDR3 sequences, roughly 8.8% found once; its top ten account for less than 1.5%. Sequencing was performed on whole blood. These receptors all come from an adult who was a healthcare worker with PCR-confirmed SARS-CoV-2 infection or an uninfected control (not recorded which). CDR3s include the opening cysteine and the closing phenylalanine or tryptophan.

TRBJ2-3,18,TRBV7-2,CASRLVRIAGRPTDTQYF
TRBJ1-4,16,TRBV7-2,CASSFNYGAANEKLFF
TRBJ1-2,14,TRBV7-9,CASSRLGDDYGYTF
TRBJ2-3,14,TRBV30,CALKGPPSTDTQYF
TRBJ1-1,14,TRBV6-2/TRBV6-3,CASTRDKVNTEAFF
TRBJ1-3,16,TRBV6-1,CASSEAVYSAGNTIYF
TRBJ1-2,13,TRBV12-5,CASGEGARYGYTF
TRBJ1-2,14,TRBV29-1,CSVDPDRQSYGYTF
TRBJ1-2,12,TRBV6-5,CASSYSGYGYTF
TRBJ1-2,12,TRBV12-3/TRBV12-4,CASSPRQYGYTF
TRBJ2-1,15,TRBV12-3/TRBV12-4,CASSIRTSAYNEQFF
TRBJ2-3,14,TRBV12-3/TRBV12-4,CASSPVSAGDTQYF
TRBJ1-1,15,TRBV15,CATSRGRLMNTEAFF
TRBJ2-3,15,TRBV11-2,CASSLVRSRGDTQYF
TRBJ1-5,16,TRBV4-1,CASSQDWTGFNQPQHF
TRBJ2-3,15,TRBV6-1,CASSASRGRTDTQYF
TRBJ2-2,15,TRBV18,CASSPPNGGPGELFF
TRBJ2-5,16,TRBV28,CASSPPGQGRAETQYF
TRBJ2-3,14,TRBV29-1,CSVEADTGTDTQYF
TRBJ2-3,16,TRBV2,CASHSGGYASTDTQYF
TRBJ2-3,14,TRBV20-1,CSAYGGGHTDTQYF
TRBJ1-1,12,TRBV5-1,CASSSADLEAFF
TRBJ2-2,15,TRBV11-3,CASSFRGANTGELFF
TRBJ1-6,15,TRBV9,CASSPPTGPNSPLHF
TRBJ2-5,14,TRBV9,CASSPLAGGKTQYF
TRBJ2-3,14,TRBV6-1,CASSSGISRDTQYF
TRBJ2-5,16,TRBV7-6,CASSLGAGRKQETQYF
TRBJ2-3,14,TRBV4-1,CASSNRRVTDTQYF
TRBJ2-5,13,TRBV30,CAWDPGQQETQYF
TRBJ2-1,15,TRBV11-3,CASSLEAADLNEQFF
TRBJ2-3,16,TRBV24-1,CATSDLGADHTDTQYF
TRBJ1-1,14,TRBV20-1,CSAHGGTLNTEAFF
TRBJ2-4,15,TRBV12-3/TRBV12-4,CASSPNVLAKNIQYF
TRBJ2-6,15,TRBV5-1,CASSLDLPGANVLTF
TRBJ1-2,15,TRBV7-9,CASSSGQVANYGYTF
TRBJ2-5,15,TRBV3-1,CASSHMRGVQETQYF
TRBJ1-1,12,TRBV6-6,CASSYADTEAFF
TRBJ1-6,21,TRBV6-2/TRBV6-3,CASSYSNYRLTGGGLDSPLHF
TRBJ1-4,17,TRBV27,CAFPRRDTSSGHEKLFF
TRBJ2-1,17,TRBV6-1,CASSDAGLALFYNEQFF
TRBJ2-5,11,TRBV6-1,CASYYQRALYF
TRBJ1-1,15,TRBV18,CASSSTWGMMAEAFF
TRBJ2-3,16,TRBV18,CASSPQSGGHTDTQYF
TRBJ2-3,16,TRBV7-3,CASSFGAGPITDTQYF
TRBJ2-3,17,TRBV5-4,CASSLGGAGGDTDTQYF
TRBJ1-4,15,TRBV6-1,CASRTGQATNEKLFF
TRBJ1-2,12,TRBV25-1,CASSEQGQFYTF
TRBJ1-5,14,TRBV2,CASSEGTNNQPQHF
TRBJ1-2,13,TRBV30,CAWRVKTTYGYTF
TRBJ1-1,15,TRBV3-1,CASSQGEAGHTEAFF
TRBJ2-5,14,TRBV12-3/TRBV12-4,CASRKTGPQETQYF